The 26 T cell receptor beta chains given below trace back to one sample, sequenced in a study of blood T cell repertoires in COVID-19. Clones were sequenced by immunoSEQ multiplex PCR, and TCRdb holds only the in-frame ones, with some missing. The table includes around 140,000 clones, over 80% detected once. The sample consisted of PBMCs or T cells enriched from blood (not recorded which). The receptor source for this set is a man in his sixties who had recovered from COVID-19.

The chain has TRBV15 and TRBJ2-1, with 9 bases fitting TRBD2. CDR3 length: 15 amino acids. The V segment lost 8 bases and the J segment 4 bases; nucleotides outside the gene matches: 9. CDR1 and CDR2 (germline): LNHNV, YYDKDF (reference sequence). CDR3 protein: CATLQGSGGYNEQFF. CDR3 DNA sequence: TGTGCCACCTTGCAGGGGAGCGGGGGGTACAATGAGCAGTTCTTC.

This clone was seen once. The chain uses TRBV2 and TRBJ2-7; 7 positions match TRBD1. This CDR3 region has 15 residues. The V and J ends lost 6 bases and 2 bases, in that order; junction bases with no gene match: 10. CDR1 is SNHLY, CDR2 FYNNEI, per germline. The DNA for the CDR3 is TGTGCCAGCAGAGGACTTGGGACAGCCACCTACGAGCAGTACTTC. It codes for CASRGLGTATYEQYF.

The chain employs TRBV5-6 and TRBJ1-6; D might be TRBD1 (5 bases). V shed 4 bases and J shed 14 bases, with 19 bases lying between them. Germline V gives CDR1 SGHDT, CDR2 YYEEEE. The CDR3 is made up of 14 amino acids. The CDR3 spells CASSILPGFVALHF. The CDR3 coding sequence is TGTGCCAGCAGCATTCTCCCAGGGTTTGTGGCCCTCCACTTT.

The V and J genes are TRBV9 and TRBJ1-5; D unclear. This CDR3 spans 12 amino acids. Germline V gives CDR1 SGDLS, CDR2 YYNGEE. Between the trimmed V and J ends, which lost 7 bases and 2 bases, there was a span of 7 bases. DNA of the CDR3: TGTGCCAGCGGGGAGGGCAATCAGCCCCAGCATTTT. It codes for CASGEGNQPQHF.

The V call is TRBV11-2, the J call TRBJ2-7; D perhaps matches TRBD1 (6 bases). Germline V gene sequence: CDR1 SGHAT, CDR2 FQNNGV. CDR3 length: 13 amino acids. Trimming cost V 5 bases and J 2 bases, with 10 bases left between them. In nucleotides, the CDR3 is TGTGCCAGCAGCCTCGGGACACCCTACGAGCAGTACTTC. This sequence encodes CASSLGTPYEQYF.

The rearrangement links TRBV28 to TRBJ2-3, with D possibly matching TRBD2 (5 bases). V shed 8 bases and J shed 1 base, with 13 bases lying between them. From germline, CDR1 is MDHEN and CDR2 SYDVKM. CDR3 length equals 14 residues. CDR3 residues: CASGNSARTDTQYF. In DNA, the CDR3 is TGTGCCAGCGGGAATAGCGCCCGCACAGATACGCAGTATTTT.

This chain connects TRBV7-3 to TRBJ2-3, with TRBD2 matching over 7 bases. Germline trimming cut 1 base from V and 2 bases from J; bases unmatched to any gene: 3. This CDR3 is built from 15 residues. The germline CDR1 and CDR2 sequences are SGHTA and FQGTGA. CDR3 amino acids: CASSLIGLDTDTQYF. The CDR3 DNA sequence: TGTGCCAGCAGCTTAATTGGACTAGACACAGATACGCAGTATTTT.

For the CDR3, the DNA is TGTGCCATCAGGGCTGGACAGTCGAACACCGGGGAGCTGTTTTTT. Its protein is CAIRAGQSNTGELFF. J is TRBJ2-2 and V is TRBV10-3; tentative D call: TRBD1 (6 bases). The ends were cut back, 6 bases at V and 0 bases at J, with 11 bases in the middle. Germline-derived CDR1 and CDR2 are ENHRY and SYGVKD. The length of the CDR3 is 15 residues.

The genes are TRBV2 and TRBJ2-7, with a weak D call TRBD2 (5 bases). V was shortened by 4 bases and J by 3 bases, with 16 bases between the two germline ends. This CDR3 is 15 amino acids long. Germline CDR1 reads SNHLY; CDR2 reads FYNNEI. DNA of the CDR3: TGTGCCAGCAGTGGAGCCCTGGGCGGGTTCTACGAGCAGTACTTC. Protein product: CASSGALGGFYEQYF.

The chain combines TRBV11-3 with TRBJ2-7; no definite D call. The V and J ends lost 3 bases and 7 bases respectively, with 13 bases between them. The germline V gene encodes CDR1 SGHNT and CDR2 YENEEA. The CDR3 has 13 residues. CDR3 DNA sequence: TGTGCCAGCAGCTTCACCGCCTACGATGAGCAGTACTTC. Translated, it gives CASSFTAYDEQYF. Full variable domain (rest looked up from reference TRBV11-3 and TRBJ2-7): EAGVVQSPRYKIIEKKQPVAFWCNPISGHNTLYWYLQNLGQGPELLIRYENEEAVDDSQLPKDRFSAERLKGVDSTLKIQPAELGDSAVYLCASSFTAYDEQYFGPGTRLTVT.

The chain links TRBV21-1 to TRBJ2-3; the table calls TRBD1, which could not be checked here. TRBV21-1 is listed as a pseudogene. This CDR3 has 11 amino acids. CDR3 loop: CASSTSGTQYF. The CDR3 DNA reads TGTGCCAGCAGCACGTCAGGTACGCAGTATTTT.

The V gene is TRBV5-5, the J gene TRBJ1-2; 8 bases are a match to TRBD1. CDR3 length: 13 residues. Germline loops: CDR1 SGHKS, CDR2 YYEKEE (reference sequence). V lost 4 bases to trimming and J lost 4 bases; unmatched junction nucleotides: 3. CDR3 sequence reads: CASSLGQVYGYTF. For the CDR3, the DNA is TGTGCCAGCAGCCTGGGACAGGTCTATGGCTACACCTTC.

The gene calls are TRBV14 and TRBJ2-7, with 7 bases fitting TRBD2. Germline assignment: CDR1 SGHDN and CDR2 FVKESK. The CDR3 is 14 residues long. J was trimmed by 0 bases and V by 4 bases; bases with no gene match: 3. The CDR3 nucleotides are TGTGCCAGCAGCCCGAGGACTAGCTCCTACGAGCAGTACTTC. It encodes CASSPRTSSYEQYF.

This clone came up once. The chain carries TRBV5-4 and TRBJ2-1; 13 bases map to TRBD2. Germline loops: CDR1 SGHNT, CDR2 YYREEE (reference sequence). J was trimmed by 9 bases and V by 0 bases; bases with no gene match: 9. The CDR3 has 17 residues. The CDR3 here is CASSLEPGLAGTREQFF. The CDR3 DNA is TGTGCCAGCAGCTTGGAACCGGGACTAGCGGGAACTCGTGAGCAGTTCTTC.

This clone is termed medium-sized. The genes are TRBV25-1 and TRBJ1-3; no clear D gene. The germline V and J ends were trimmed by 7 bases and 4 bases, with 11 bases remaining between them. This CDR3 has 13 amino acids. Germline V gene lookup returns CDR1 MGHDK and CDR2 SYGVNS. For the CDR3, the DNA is TGTGCCAGCATAGGAGGGAAAGGAAACACCATATATTTT. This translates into CASIGGKGNTIYF.

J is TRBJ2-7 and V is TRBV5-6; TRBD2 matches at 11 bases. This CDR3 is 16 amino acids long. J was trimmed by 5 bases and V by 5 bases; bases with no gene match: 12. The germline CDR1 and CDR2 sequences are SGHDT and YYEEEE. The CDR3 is CASSQTLAGGFDEQYF. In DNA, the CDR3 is TGTGCCAGCAGTCAGACTTTAGCGGGGGGGTTCGACGAGCAGTACTTC.

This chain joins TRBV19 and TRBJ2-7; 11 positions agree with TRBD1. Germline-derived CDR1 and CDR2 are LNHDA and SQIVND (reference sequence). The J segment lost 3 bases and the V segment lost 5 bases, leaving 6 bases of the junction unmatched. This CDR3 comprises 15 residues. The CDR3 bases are TGTGCCAGTAGTGCACCCGGGACAGGGGGCTACGAGCAGTACTTC. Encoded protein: CASSAPGTGGYEQYF.

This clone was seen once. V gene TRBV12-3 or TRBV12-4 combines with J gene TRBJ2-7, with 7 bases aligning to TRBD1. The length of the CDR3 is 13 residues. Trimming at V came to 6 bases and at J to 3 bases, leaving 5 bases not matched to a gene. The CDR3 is CASSRDSLYEQYF. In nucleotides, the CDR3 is TGTGCCAGCAGCAGGGACAGCCTCTACGAGCAGTACTTC.

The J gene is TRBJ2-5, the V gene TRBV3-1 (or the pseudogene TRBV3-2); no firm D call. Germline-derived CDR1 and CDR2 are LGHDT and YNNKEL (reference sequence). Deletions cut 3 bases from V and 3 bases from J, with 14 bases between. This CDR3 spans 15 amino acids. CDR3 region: CASSQGTTRKETQYF. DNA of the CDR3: TGTGCCAGCAGCCAGGGCACAACTCGGAAAGAGACCCAGTACTTC.

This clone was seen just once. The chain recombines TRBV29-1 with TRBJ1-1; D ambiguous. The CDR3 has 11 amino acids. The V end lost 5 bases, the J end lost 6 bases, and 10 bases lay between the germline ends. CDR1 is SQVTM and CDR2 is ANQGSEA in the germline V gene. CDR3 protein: CSVPGGSEAFF. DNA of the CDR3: TGCAGCGTTCCAGGAGGATCTGAAGCTTTCTTT.

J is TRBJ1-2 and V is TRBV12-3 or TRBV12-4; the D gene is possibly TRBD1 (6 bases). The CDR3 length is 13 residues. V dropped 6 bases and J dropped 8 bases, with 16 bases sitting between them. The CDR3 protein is CASREQGLGGYTF. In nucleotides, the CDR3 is TGTGCCAGCAGGGAACAGGGTTTGGGAGGCTACACCTTC.

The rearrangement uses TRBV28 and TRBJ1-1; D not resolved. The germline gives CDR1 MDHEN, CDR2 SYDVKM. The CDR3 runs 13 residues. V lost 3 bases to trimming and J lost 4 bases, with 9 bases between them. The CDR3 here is CASSLRDSTEAFF. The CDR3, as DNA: TGTGCCAGCAGTTTGAGGGATTCCACTGAAGCTTTCTTT.

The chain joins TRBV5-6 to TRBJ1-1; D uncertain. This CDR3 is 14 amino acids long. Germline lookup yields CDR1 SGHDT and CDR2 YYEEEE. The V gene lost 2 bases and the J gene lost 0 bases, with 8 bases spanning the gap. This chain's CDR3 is CASSFGEVNTEAFF. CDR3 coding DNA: TGTGCCAGCAGCTTTGGGGAGGTGAACACTGAAGCTTTCTTT.

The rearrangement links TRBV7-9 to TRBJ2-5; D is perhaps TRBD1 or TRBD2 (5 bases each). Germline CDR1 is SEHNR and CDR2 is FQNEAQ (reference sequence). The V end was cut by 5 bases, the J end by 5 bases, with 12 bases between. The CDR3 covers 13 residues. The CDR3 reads CASSRDGDETQYF. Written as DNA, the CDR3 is TGTGCCAGCAGCAGGGACGGAGACGAGACCCAGTACTTC.

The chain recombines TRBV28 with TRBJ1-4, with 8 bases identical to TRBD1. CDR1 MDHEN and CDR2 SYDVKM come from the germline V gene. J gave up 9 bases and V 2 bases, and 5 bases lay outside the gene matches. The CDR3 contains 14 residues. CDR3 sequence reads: CASSLQGASKKLFF. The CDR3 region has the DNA TGTGCCAGCAGTTTACAGGGGGCGTCTAAAAAACTGTTTTTT. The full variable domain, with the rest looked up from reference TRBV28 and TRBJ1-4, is DVKVTQSSRYLVKRTGEKVFLECVQDMDHENMFWYRQDPGLGLRLIYFSYDVKMKEKGDIPEGYSVSREKKERFSLILESASTNQTSMYLCASSLQGASKKLFFGSGTQLSVL.

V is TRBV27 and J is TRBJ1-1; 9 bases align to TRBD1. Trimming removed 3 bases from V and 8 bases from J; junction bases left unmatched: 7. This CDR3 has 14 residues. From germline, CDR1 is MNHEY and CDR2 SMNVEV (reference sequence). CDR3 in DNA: TGTGCCAGCAGTTTGAACAGGGGGCCGTCGGAAGCTTTCTTT. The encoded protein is CASSLNRGPSEAFF.